This entry concerns a single T cell receptor beta chain. The antigen is not known. The same CDR3 arises from other DNA sequences in this sample as well. The CDR3 loop spans 13 amino acids. Trimming shortened V by 3 bases and J by 2 bases, and 7 bases separated the two germline ends. In germline, CDR1 is KGHSH, CDR2 LQKENI. Method: immunoSEQ multiplex PCR; TCRdb's copy keeps in-frame clones and lacks some. The sample lists 300,000 or so clones; roughly 86% were seen once. These data belong to a study of cytomegalovirus exposure and HLA in healthy donors. General study findings and limits: Cytomegalovirus-associated status was assigned to more than 150 TCR beta chains. A classifier reportedly called cytomegalovirus status with high sensitivity and specificity. Specific recognition of CMV antigens was confirmed in vitro for three chains (all CMV-associated).

Sequencing used PBMCs. The gene calls are TRBV18 and TRBJ1-1; D gene ambiguous. The receptor was isolated from a man younger than 45 in good health and CMV-seronegative. The CDR3 spells CASSPSLNTEAFF. In DNA, the CDR3 is TGTGCCAGCTCACCGAGCCTTAACACTGAAGCTTTCTTT.